The source of this T cell receptor beta chain is a study of cytomegalovirus exposure and HLA in healthy donors. PCR amplification relied on 60 Vbeta primers (plus 13 Jbeta primers). TCRdb's table, derived via immunoSEQ multiplex PCR, lists solely in-frame clones and lacks some. This table holds under 85,000 clones. Trimming removed 7 bases from V and 1 base from J; junction bases left unmatched: 6. Germline V gives CDR1 MGHRA, CDR2 YSYEKL. The CDR3 contains 15 residues. Whole-study results and caveats: Other equally common chains were less clonally expanded than HLA-associated TCR beta chains, a later analysis showed. It was in a later analysis that TCR association rates were seen to vary by HLA locus, highest for DRB1 and lowest for HLA-C. Some V segments could not be told apart, so they were left out, TRBV6-2 and TRBV6-3 among them. Using a false discovery rate of 0.05, a later analysis showed that 16,951 TCR beta sequences were associated with HLA alleles.

Note on this clone: Its antigen is not known.

Sequences were obtained from PBMCs. This receptor was obtained from a boy between 10 and 17 years old in good health and CMV-seronegative. The rearrangement uses TRBV4-1 and TRBJ2-5, with TRBD1 matching over 10 bases. The CDR3 region has the DNA TGCGCCAGCACCCGCGGACAGGGGGTCCAAGAGACCCAGTACTTC. Protein product: CASTRGQGVQETQYF.